This is a list of T cell receptor beta chains from one sample in a study of regulatory T cells in long-lasting Graves disease. TCRdb ran MiXCR on the multiplex PCR reads and lists one entry per CDR3 protein. The table lists more than 300,000 distinct CDR3 sequences, about 18% of them singletons. The sample here was peripheral blood mononuclear cells (PBMCs), taken when the disease was refractory, from a patient treated with antithyroid drugs. These receptors were collected from a female donor with Graves disease. CDR3s include the opening cysteine and the closing phenylalanine or tryptophan. D genes are given only for firm matches. Size is omitted from some rows. Given values are once, few, many or a class for expanded clones.

d_call	v_call	j_call	clone_size	cdr3_aa	cdr3_nt
-	TRBV5-1	TRBJ2-1	few	CASSPDYESSYNEQFF	TGCGCCAGCAGTCCCGACTACGAAAGCTCCTACAATGAGCAGTTCTTC
-	TRBV28	TRBJ1-1	many	CASSSQGKGNTEAFF	TGTGCCAGCAGTTCACAGGGCAAGGGGAACACTGAAGCTTTCTTT
TRBD1	TRBV18	TRBJ1-1	once	CASSPRGQGESFF	TGTGCCAGCTCACCCCGGGGACAGGGAGAATCTTTCTTT
TRBD2	TRBV2	TRBJ2-7	many	CASEFLAGPSYEQYF	TGTGCCAGCGAGTTCTTAGCGGGGCCCTCCTACGAGCAGTACTTC
TRBD1	TRBV4-3	TRBJ1-2	-	CASSQDAQGNYGYTF	TGCGCCAGCAGCCAAGATGCACAGGGGAACTATGGCTACACCTTC
-	TRBV12-3/TRBV12-4	TRBJ1-1	many	CASSLVLGEAFF	TGTGCCAGCAGTTTAGTTCTGGGTGAAGCTTTCTTT
-	TRBV19	TRBJ1-4	-	CASRDGSLNEKLFF	TGTGCCAGTAGGGACGGTTCCCTTAATGAAAAACTGTTTTTT
TRBD2	TRBV20-1	TRBJ2-3	once	CSAETSDRTDTQYF	TGCAGTGCCGAGACTAGCGACCGCACAGATACGCAGTATTTT
TRBD2	TRBV29-1	TRBJ2-7	many	CSVLRGGASPYEQYF	TGCAGCGTCCTCCGGGGGGGGGCCTCCCCCTACGAGCAGTACTTC
TRBD1	TRBV7-2	TRBJ2-7	-	CASSLELGGGGEQYF	TGTGCCAGCAGCTTAGAGTTAGGGGGCGGCGGCGAGCAGTACTTC
-	TRBV6-1	TRBJ1-2	few	CASRRDIRGANYGYTF	TGTGCCAGCCGTAGGGACATCCGGGGGGCTAACTATGGCTACACCTTC
-	TRBV11-2	TRBJ1-2	few	CASRTLGAVGYTF	TGTGCCAGCAGAACCCTCGGGGCTGTTGGCTACACCTTC
TRBD1	TRBV28	TRBJ2-5	many	CASSLLGGYQETQYF	TGTGCCAGCAGTTTACTAGGGGGCTACCAAGAGACCCAGTACTTC